These 4 T cell receptor beta chains were all obtained from the same sample, sequenced in a study of siplizumab effects on memory and regulatory T cells. Assay: immunoSEQ multiplex PCR; the TCRdb copy retains only in-frame clones and omits some. The sample lists about 56,000 clones, around 98% occurring once. The specimen was naive CD8+ T cells sorted from blood. The receptors shown here come from a human donor in good health.

The rearrangement uses TRBV4-1 and TRBJ2-7; unclear D gene. The CDR3 sequence is 16 residues long. V lost 0 bases and J 0 bases, leaving 12 bases between the germline ends. Germline V lookup: CDR1 MGHRA, CDR2 YSYEKL. CDR3 loop: CASSQEGWSTSYEQYF. CDR3 DNA sequence: TGCGCCAGCAGCCAAGAGGGGTGGAGCACCTCCTACGAGCAGTACTTC.

The chain uses TRBV15 and TRBJ2-7; D assignment may be TRBD1 or TRBD2 (6 bases each). Germline V CDR1 and CDR2: LNHNV, YYDKDF (reference sequence). The CDR3 covers 15 residues. V lost 3 bases and J 6 bases, leaving 18 bases between the germline ends. CDR3 region: CATSRMGGADSEQYF. In DNA, the CDR3 is TGTGCCACCAGCAGGATGGGGGGCGCTGACTCCGAGCAGTACTTC.

This chain links TRBV6-1 with TRBJ2-7, with D perhaps TRBD1 or TRBD2 (5 bases each). The V and J ends lost 5 bases and 3 bases respectively, with 11 bases between them. The CDR3 runs to 13 residues. Germline CDR1 and CDR2: MNHNS and SASEGT. The CDR3 sequence: CASSIRDGYEQYF. The CDR3 coding sequence is TGTGCCAGCAGTATCAGGGACGGCTACGAGCAGTACTTC.

This clone has only one observation. CDR3 coding DNA: TGTGCCTGGAGTGCCACAGGGAGCCCGCAGTTCTTC. Its translation is CAWSATGSPQFF. The chain uses TRBV30 and TRBJ2-1; D might be TRBD1 (6 bases). There are 12 residues in the CDR3. Trimming took 1 base from V and 12 from J, leaving 13 bases between them. Germline assignment: CDR1 GTSNPN and CDR2 SVGIG (reference sequence).